A selection of T cell receptor beta chains follows, all from one sample in a study of graft-versus-host responses after intestinal transplantation. Sequenced by immunoSEQ multiplex PCR; TCRdb stores in-frame clones only, minus some. The sample lists roughly 120,000 clones; about nine tenths were seen once. Their specific antigens are unknown. Material: unstimulated CD4+ T cells sorted from spleen or lymph node cells, obtained before intestinal transplant. The receptors derive from a human donor who received an intestinal transplant. Each CDR3 is given with its conserved first and last residue. A D gene is named only where the DNA matches it firmly. Size is stated for part of the rows, as once, few or many counts, or as a class when the clone is expanded.

D gene | clone size | J gene | V gene | CDR3 protein | CDR3 DNA
- | - | TRBJ1-3 | TRBV5-1 | CASSLVSGNTGNTIYF | TGCGCCAGCAGCTTGGTCTCAGGAAACACTGGAAACACCATATATTTT
TRBD1 | - | TRBJ2-5 | TRBV29-1 | CSARQGSVETQYF | TGCAGCGCCAGACAGGGGTCCGTAGAGACCCAGTACTTC
TRBD2 | - | TRBJ2-5 | TRBV2 | CASSKGWGGETQYF | TGTGCCAGCAGTAAGGGGTGGGGGGGAGAGACCCAGTACTTC
- | - | TRBJ2-7 | TRBV2 | CASSVALSSYEQYF | TGTGCCAGCAGTGTTGCGCTTAGCTCCTACGAGCAGTACTTC
TRBD1 | - | TRBJ1-5 | TRBV2 | CASSDLTGSNQPQHF | TGTGCCAGCAGTGATTTGACAGGGAGCAATCAGCCCCAGCATTTT
- | - | TRBJ2-5 | TRBV18 | CASSLTVQETQYF | TGTGCCAGCTCATTGACAGTCCAAGAGACCCAGTACTTC
- | - | TRBJ1-2 | TRBV7-9 | CASSLGPQGYYGYTF | TGTGCCAGCAGCTTAGGGCCACAGGGATACTATGGCTACACCTTC
TRBD2 | - | TRBJ2-5 | TRBV11-2 | CASSGQRGQETQYF | TGTGCCAGCAGCGGTCAGCGGGGGCAAGAGACCCAGTACTTC
TRBD2 | - | TRBJ2-5 | TRBV11-2 | CASSLGRLAMAQETQYF | TGTGCCAGCAGCTTAGGTCGACTAGCGATGGCCCAAGAGACCCAGTACTTC
- | - | TRBJ1-2 | TRBV4-1 | CASSQVAYYGYTF | TGCGCCAGCAGCCAAGTAGCCTACTATGGCTACACCTTC
- | once | TRBJ2-6 | TRBV9 | CASSVAGSGANVLTF | TGTGCCAGCAGCGTAGCGGGGTCCGGGGCCAACGTCCTGACTTTC
TRBD1 | - | TRBJ2-5 | TRBV6-5 | CASGGQGLSETQYF | TGTGCCAGCGGGGGACAGGGGCTGTCGGAGACCCAGTACTTC
- | few | TRBJ1-2 | TRBV25-1 | CASSEAGLGYGYTF | TGTGCCAGCAGTGAGGCCGGACTGGGGTATGGCTACACCTTC
- | once | TRBJ2-5 | TRBV4-3 | CASSLEVRETQYF | TGCGCCAGCAGCCTGGAGGTCCGGGAGACCCAGTACTTC
- | once | TRBJ1-4 | TRBV14 | CASSQVPGVGEKLFF | TGTGCCAGCAGCCAAGTCCCCGGGGTTGGGGAAAAACTGTTTTTT
- | - | TRBJ2-2 | TRBV27 | CASSLYPGMDNTGELFF | TGTGCCAGCAGTTTATACCCAGGGATGGATAACACCGGGGAGCTGTTTTTT
TRBD1 | once | TRBJ2-7 | TRBV5-4 | CASSLGAGGDEQYF | TGTGCCAGCAGCTTAGGGGCAGGGGGCGACGAGCAGTACTTC
- | - | TRBJ2-7 | TRBV5-4 | CASSLAASRGYSYEQYF | TGTGCCAGCAGCTTGGCCGCGTCTAGAGGGTACTCCTACGAGCAGTACTTC
- | - | TRBJ2-5 | TRBV25-1 | CASSEYPEETQYF | TGTGCCAGCAGTGAATACCCGGAAGAGACCCAGTACTTC
- | - | TRBJ1-3 | TRBV27 | CASSVRQAPGNTIYF | TGTGCCAGCAGTGTAAGACAAGCTCCAGGAAACACCATATATTTT
TRBD1 | once | TRBJ1-2 | TRBV6-5 | CASSPTGANYGYTF | TGTGCCAGCAGCCCGACAGGGGCTAACTATGGCTACACCTTC
TRBD2 | - | TRBJ2-5 | TRBV23-1 | CASSHKGLAGGRGKETQYF | TGCGCCAGCAGTCATAAGGGACTAGCGGGAGGAAGAGGGAAAGAGACCCAGTACTTC
TRBD2 | few | TRBJ2-7 | TRBV19 | CASSSGSEQYF | TGTGCCAGTAGTAGCGGGAGCGAGCAGTACTTC
- | once | TRBJ2-1 | TRBV5-1 | CASSLQSSVNEQFF | TGCGCCAGCAGCTTGCAATCTAGCGTCAATGAGCAGTTCTTC
- | - | TRBJ1-1 | TRBV2 | CASIRGEAFF | TGTGCCAGCATCAGGGGCGAAGCTTTCTTT
TRBD2 | - | TRBJ2-2 | TRBV28 | CASSLRLANTGELFF | TGTGCCAGCAGTCTACGACTAGCCAACACCGGGGAGCTGTTTTTT
TRBD1 | - | TRBJ1-4 | TRBV19 | CASRSGGTGGKKLFF | TGTGCCAGTAGATCCGGCGGGACAGGAGGAAAAAAACTGTTTTTT
TRBD1 | - | TRBJ1-5 | TRBV25-1 | CASSKAPRTGGRKPQHF | TGTGCCAGCAGTAAGGCCCCGCGGACAGGGGGCAGAAAGCCCCAGCATTTT
- | - | TRBJ1-2 | TRBV30 | CAGSRVYGYTF | TGTGCCGGGTCCAGGGTCTATGGCTACACCTTC
- | - | TRBJ1-1 | TRBV6-5 | CASRASLNTEAFF | TGTGCCAGCAGAGCGTCCTTGAACACTGAAGCTTTCTTT
TRBD1 | - | TRBJ2-3 | TRBV4-3 | CASSQDGTGLTNTQYF | TGCGCCAGCAGCCAAGATGGGACAGGGTTGACGAATACGCAGTATTTT
- | - | TRBJ1-3 | TRBV28 | CASTGGGKGNTIYF | TGTGCCAGCACTGGCGGGGGAAAAGGAAACACCATATATTTT
- | - | TRBJ2-3 | TRBV7-3 | CASSPPGTDTQYF | TGTGCCAGCAGCCCCCCAGGCACAGATACGCAGTATTTT
- | - | TRBJ1-4 | TRBV7-9 | CASSWGEGINEKLFF | TGTGCCAGCAGCTGGGGGGAGGGGATTAATGAAAAACTGTTTTTT
- | - | TRBJ1-1 | TRBV30 | CAWSVADPGYDTEAFF | TGTGCCTGGAGTGTAGCCGACCCAGGTTATGACACTGAAGCTTTCTTT
TRBD2 | - | TRBJ2-1 | TRBV9 | CASSGRGGTSSFKTYNEQFF | TGTGCCAGCAGCGGGAGAGGTGGGACTAGCAGTTTCAAGACTTACAATGAGCAGTTCTTC
- | - | TRBJ2-5 | TRBV6-6 | CASSSGTRETQYF | TGTGCCAGCAGTTCAGGGACTCGGGAGACCCAGTACTTC
TRBD2 | - | TRBJ2-7 | TRBV4-2 | CASSSSGRAFYEQYF | TGTGCCAGCAGCAGTAGCGGGAGGGCTTTCTACGAGCAGTACTTC
TRBD1 | few | TRBJ1-4 | TRBV9 | CASSTRQGTNEKLFF | TGTGCCAGCAGCACACGACAGGGGACTAATGAAAAACTGTTTTTT
- | - | TRBJ2-7 | TRBV5-4 | CASSLSATSYEQYF | TGTGCCAGCAGCTTGTCAGCGACCTCCTACGAGCAGTACTTC
- | - | TRBJ1-1 | TRBV7-2 | CASSLRGTLNTEAFF | TGTGCCAGCAGCCTGCGGGGGACTTTGAACACTGAAGCTTTCTTT
TRBD2 | - | TRBJ2-7 | TRBV6-6 | CASSRGGGYEQYF | TGTGCCAGCAGCCGGGGGGGCGGGTACGAGCAGTACTTC
TRBD2 | - | TRBJ2-3 | TRBV19 | CASSTNSGTSGRERTDTQYF | TGTGCCAGTAGTACCAACTCCGGGACTAGCGGGAGGGAGCGCACAGATACGCAGTATTTT
TRBD2 | once | TRBJ2-7 | TRBV5-4 | CASSPAGGRDYEQYF | TGTGCCAGCAGCCCCGCGGGCGGGAGGGACTACGAGCAGTACTTC
- | - | TRBJ1-1 | TRBV21-1 | CASSNRAEAFF | TGTGCCAGCAGCAACAGGGCTGAAGCTTTCTTT
TRBD2 | - | TRBJ2-3 | TRBV14 | CASSRTSGSTDTQYF | TGTGCCAGCAGCCGGACTAGCGGAAGCACAGATACGCAGTATTTT
TRBD2 | - | TRBJ2-3 | TRBV6-6 | CASTLAGVDTQYF | TGTGCCAGCACCTTAGCGGGAGTGGATACGCAGTATTTT
- | - | TRBJ2-3 | TRBV6-5 | CASSYSIDGGTQYF | TGTGCCAGCAGTTACTCCATTGACGGAGGTACGCAGTATTTT